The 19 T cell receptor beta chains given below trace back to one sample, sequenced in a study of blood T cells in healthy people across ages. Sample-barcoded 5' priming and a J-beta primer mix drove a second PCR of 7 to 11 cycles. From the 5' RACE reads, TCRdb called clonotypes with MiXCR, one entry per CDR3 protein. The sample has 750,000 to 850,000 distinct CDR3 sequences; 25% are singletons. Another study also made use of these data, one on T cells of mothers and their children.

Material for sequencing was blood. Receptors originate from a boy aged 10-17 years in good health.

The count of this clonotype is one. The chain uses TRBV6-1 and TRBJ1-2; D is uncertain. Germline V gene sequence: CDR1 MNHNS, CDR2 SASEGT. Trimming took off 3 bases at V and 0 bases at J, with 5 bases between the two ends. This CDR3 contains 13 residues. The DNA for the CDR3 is TGTGCCAGCAGTGAGACAACTAACTATGGCTACACCTTC. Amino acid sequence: CASSETTNYGYTF.

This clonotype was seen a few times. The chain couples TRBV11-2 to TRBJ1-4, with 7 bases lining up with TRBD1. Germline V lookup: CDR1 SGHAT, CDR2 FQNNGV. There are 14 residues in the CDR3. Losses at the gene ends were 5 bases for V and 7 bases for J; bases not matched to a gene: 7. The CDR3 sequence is CASSPQGSSEKLFF. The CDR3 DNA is TGTGCCAGCAGCCCACAGGGGTCGAGTGAAAAACTGTTTTTT.

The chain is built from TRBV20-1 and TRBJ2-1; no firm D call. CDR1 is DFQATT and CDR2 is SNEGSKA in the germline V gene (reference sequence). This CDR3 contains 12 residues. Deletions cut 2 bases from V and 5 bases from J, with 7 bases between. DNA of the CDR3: TGCAGTGCTAGATTGTCGAACAATGAGCAGTTCTTC. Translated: CSARLSNNEQFF.

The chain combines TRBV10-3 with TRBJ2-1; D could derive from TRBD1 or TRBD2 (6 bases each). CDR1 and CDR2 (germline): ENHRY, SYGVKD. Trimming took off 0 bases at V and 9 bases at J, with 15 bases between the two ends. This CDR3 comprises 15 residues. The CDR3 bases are TGTGCCATCAGTGAGTCTAAAGGGGGGTCGGGTGAGCAGTTCTTC. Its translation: CAISESKGGSGEQFF.

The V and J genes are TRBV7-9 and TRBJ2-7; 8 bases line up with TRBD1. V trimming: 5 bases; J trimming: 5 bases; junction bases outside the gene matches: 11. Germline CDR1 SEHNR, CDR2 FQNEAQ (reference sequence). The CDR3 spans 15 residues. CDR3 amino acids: CASSHIDRGRNEQYF. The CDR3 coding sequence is TGTGCCAGCAGCCATATTGACAGGGGTAGGAACGAGCAGTACTTC.

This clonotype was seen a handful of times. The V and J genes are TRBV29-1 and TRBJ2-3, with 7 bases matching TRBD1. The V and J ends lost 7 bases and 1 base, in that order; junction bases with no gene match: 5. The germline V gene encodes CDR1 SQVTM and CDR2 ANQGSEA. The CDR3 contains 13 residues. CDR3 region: CSATGAGTDTQYF. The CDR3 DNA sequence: TGCAGCGCAACAGGGGCGGGCACAGATACGCAGTATTTT.

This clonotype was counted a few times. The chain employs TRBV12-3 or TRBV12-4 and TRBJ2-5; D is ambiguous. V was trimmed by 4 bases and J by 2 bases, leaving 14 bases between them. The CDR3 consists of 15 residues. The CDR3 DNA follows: TGTGCCAGCAGTTCCCCGCGACTCGCGCAAGAGACCCAGTACTTC. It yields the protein CASSSPRLAQETQYF.

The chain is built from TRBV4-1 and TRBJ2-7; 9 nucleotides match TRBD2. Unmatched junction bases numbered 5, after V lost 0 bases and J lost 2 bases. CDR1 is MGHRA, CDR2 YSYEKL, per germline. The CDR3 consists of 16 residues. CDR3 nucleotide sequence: TGCGCCAGCAGCCAAGATCCAAGCGGGAGGCCCTACGAGCAGTACTTC. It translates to CASSQDPSGRPYEQYF.

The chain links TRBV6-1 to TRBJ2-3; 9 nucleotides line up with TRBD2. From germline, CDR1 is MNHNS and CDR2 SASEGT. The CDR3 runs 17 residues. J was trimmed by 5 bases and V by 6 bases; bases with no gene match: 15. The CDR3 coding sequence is TGTGCCAGCAGCACGGGGTGGGCTAGCGGGGCCGAAGATACGCAGTATTTT. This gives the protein CASSTGWASGAEDTQYF.

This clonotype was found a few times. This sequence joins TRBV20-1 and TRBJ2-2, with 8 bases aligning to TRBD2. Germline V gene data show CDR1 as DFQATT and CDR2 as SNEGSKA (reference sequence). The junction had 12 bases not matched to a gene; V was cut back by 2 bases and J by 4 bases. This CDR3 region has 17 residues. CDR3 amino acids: CSARNPSSGSTTGELFF. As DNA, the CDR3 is TGCAGTGCTAGAAATCCCTCGAGCGGGAGTACCACCGGGGAGCTGTTTTTT.

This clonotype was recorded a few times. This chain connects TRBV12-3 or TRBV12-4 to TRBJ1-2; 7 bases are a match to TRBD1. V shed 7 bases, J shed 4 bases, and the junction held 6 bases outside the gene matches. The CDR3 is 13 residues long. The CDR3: CASNTQGTYGYTF. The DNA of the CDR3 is TGTGCCAGCAACACACAGGGGACCTATGGCTACACCTTC.

Here the CDR3 DNA reads TGTGCCAGTAGTATGGGATACATGAACACTGAAGCTTTCTTT. It codes for CASSMGYMNTEAFF. The chain has TRBV19 and TRBJ1-1; D gene unclear. The V end was cut by 3 bases, the J end by 0 bases, with 8 bases between. CDR1 is LNHDA and CDR2 is SQIVND in the germline V gene (reference sequence). The CDR3 is made up of 14 amino acids.

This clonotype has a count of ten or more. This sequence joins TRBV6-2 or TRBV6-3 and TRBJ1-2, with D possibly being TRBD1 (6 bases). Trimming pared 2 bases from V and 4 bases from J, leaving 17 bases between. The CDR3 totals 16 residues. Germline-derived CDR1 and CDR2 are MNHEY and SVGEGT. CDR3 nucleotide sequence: TGTGCCAGCAGTTACCGCGATTTGGACAGTGCCTATGGCTACACCTTC. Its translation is CASSYRDLDSAYGYTF.

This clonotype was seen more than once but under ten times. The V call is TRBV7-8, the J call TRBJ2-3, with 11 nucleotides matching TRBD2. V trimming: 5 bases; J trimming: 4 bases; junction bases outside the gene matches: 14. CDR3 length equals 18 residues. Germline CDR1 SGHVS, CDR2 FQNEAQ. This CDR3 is CASSPIAGGPRNSDTQYF. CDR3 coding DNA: TGTGCCAGCAGCCCCATAGCGGGGGGGCCTCGTAACTCAGATACGCAGTATTTT.

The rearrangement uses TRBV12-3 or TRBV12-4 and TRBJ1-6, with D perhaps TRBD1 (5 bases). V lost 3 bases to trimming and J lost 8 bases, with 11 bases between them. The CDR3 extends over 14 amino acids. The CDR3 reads CASSFGREDSPLHF. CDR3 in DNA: TGTGCCAGCAGTTTTGGCAGGGAGGATTCACCCCTCCACTTT.

The CDR3 loop reads CSARAPRPTYNEQFF. Written as DNA, the CDR3 is TGCAGTGCTAGGGCTCCTCGGCCGACCTACAATGAGCAGTTCTTC. The gene calls are TRBV20-1 and TRBJ2-1; D is unresolved. V was pared by 3 bases and J by 2 bases, with 14 bases between. This CDR3 is 15 amino acids long. Germline V lookup: CDR1 DFQATT, CDR2 SNEGSKA (reference sequence).

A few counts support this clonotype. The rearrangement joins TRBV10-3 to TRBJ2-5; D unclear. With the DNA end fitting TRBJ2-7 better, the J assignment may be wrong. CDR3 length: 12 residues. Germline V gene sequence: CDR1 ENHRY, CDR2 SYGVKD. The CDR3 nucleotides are TGTGCCATCAGTGAGTCGGCCGCCGAGCAGTACTTC. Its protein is CAISESAAEQYF.

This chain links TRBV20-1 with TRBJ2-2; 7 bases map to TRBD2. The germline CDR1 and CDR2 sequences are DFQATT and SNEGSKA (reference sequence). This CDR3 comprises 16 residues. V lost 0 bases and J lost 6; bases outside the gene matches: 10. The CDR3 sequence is CSARDPGEGSAGELFF. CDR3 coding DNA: TGCAGTGCTAGAGATCCCGGGGAGGGTTCGGCCGGGGAGCTGTTTTTT.

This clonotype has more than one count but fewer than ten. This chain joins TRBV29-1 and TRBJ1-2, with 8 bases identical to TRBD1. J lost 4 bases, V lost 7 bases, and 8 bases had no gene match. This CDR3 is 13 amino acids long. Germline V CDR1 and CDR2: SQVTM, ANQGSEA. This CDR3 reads CSGTTGEPYGYTF. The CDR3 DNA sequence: TGCAGCGGTACGACAGGGGAGCCCTATGGCTACACCTTC.